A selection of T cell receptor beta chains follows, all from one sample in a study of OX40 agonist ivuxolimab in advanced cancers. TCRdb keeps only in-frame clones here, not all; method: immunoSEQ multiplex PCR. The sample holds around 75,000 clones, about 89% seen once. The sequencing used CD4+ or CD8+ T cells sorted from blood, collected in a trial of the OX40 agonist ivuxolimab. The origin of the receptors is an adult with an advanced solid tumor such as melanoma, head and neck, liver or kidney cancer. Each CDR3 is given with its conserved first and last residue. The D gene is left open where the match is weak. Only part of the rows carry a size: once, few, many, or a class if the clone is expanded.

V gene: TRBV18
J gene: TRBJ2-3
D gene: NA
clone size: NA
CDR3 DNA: TGTGCCAGCTCGGGGAACGGGGCAGATACGCAGTATTTT
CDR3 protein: CASSGNGADTQYF

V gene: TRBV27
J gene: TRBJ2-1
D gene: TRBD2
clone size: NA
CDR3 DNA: TGTGCCAGCAGTTCTAGCGGGGGCTCCCTCAATGAGCAGTTCTTC
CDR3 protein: CASSSSGGSLNEQFF

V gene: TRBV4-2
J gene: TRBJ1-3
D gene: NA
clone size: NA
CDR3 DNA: TGTGCCAGCAGCTCAGGGAGGGTTCGCTCTGGAAACACCATATATTTT
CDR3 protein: CASSSGRVRSGNTIYF

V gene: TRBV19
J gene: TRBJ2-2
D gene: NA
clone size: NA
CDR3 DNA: TGTGCCAGTACCCCCCCACGGGGAGGAGCGAACACCGGGGAGCTGTTTTTT
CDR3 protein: CASTPPRGGANTGELFF

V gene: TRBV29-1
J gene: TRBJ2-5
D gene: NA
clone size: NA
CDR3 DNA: TGCAGCGTTATAAGGGGTGGAGAGACCCAGTACTTC
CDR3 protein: CSVIRGGETQYF

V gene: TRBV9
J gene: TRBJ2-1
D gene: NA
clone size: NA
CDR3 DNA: TGTGCCAGCAGCGTAGTGCCTGGGGAGGTTCAGTTCTTC
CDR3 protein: CASSVVPGEVQFF

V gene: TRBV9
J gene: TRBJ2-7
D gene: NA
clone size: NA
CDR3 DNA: TGTGCCAGCAGCGTAGAGGGATACTCCTACGAGCAGTACTTC
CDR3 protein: CASSVEGYSYEQYF

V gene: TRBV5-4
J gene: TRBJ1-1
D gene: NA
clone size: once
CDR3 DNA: TGTGCCAGCAGCTTGGTCGACACTGAAGCTTTCTTT
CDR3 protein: CASSLVDTEAFF

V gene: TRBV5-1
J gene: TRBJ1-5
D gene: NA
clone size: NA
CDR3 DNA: TGCGCCAGCAGCTTGGGAGGTTATAGCAATCAGCCCCAGCATTTT
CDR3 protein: CASSLGGYSNQPQHF

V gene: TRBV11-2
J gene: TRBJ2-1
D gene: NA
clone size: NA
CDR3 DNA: TGTGCCAGCAGCTTAGATACAGCAAATGAGCAGTTCTTC
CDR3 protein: CASSLDTANEQFF

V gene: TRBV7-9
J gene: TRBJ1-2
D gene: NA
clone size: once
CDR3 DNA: TGTGCCAGCAGCTTATTTCAGAATAACTATGGCTACACCTTC
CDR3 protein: CASSLFQNNYGYTF

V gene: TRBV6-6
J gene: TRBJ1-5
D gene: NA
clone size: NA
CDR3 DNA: TGTGCCAGCAGTCCCGGAATCCGAAGGGGTAACCAGCCCCAGCATTTT
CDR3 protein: CASSPGIRRGNQPQHF

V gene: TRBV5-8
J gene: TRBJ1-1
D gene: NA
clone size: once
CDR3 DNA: TGTGCCAGCAGCTTATGGGAAAACACTGAAGCTTTCTTT
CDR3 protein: CASSLWENTEAFF

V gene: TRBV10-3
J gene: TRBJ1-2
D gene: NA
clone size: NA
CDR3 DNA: TGTGCCATCAGTGAGGCCCGGGAGTCACAGACTGGCTACACCTTC
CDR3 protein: CAISEARESQTGYTF

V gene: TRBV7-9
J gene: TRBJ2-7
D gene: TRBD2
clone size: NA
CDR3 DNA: TGTGCCAGCAGCTCGAGCGGGATCCTAATTGAGGAGCAGTACTTC
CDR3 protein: CASSSSGILIEEQYF

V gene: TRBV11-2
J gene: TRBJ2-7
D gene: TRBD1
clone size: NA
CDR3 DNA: TGTGCCAGCGGAGCCGGGACAGGGAATTGGAAGAGCTCCTACGAGCAGTACTTC
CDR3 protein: CASGAGTGNWKSSYEQYF

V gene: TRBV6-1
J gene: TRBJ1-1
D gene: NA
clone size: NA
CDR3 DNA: TGTGCCAGCAGTTCCAGGGGCGCAGCTTTCTTT
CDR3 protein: CASSSRGAAFF

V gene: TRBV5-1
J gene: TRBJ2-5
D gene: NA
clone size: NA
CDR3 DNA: TGCGCCAGCAGCTTGGAGCCACAGGGGACCCAGTACTTC
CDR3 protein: CASSLEPQGTQYF

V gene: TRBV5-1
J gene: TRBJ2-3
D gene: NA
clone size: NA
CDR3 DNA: TGCGCCAGCAGCTTAGAACAGTTCACAGATACGCAGTATTTT
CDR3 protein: CASSLEQFTDTQYF

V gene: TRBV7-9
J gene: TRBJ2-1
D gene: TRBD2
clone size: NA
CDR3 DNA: TGTGCCAGCAGCTCTCCCCGGGGGGGGCAGCCTTTCAATGAGCAGTTCTTC
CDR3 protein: CASSSPRGGQPFNEQFF

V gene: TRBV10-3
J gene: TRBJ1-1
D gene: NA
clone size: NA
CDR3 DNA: TGTGCCATCAGTGACCCCCTTTTGAACACTGAAGCTTTCTTT
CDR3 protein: CAISDPLLNTEAFF

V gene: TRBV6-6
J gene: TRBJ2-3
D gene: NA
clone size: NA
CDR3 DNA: TGTGCCAGCATGGCAGCAGATACGCAGTATTTT
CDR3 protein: CASMAADTQYF

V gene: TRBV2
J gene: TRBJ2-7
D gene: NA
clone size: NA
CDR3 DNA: TGTGCCAGCACCCGGGAAACCTACGAGCAGTACTTC
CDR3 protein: CASTRETYEQYF

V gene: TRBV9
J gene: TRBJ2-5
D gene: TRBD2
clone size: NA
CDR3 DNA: TGTGCCAGCAGCCCTTCCGGGACTAGCGTAGTAGAGACCCAGTACTTC
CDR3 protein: CASSPSGTSVVETQYF

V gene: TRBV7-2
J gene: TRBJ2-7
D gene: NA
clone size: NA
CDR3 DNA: TGTGCCAGCAGCTTATGCCACAGAGTCTACGAGCAGTACTTC
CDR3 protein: CASSLCHRVYEQYF